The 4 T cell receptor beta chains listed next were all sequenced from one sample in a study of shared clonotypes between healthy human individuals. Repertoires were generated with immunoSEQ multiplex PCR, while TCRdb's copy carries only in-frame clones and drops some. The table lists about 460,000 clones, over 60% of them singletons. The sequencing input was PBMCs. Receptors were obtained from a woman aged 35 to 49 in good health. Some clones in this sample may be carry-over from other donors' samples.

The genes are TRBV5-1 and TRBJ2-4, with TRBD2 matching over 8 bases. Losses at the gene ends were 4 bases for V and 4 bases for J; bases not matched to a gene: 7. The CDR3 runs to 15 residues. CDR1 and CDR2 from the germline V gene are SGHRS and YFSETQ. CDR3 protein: CASSPQTSEKNIQYF. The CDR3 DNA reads TGCGCCAGCAGCCCGCAGACTAGCGAGAAAAACATTCAGTACTTC.

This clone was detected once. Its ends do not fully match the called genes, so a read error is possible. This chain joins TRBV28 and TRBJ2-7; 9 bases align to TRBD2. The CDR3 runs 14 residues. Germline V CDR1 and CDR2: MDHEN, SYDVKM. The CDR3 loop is CASRLAESSYEQYF. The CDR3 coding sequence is TGTGCAAGCAGACTAGCGGAGAGCTCCTACGAGCAGTACTTC.

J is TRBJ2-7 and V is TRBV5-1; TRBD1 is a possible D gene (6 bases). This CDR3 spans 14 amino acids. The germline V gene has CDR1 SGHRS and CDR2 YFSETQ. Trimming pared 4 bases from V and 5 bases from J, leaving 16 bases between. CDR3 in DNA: TGCGCCAGCAGCCCCACAGGGAACTACGACGAGCAGTACTTC. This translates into CASSPTGNYDEQYF.

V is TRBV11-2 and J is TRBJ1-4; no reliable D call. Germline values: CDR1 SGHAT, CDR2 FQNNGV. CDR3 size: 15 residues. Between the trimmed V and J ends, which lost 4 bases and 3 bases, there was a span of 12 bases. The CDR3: CASSSIGSANEKLFF. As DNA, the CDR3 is TGTGCCAGCAGCTCGATAGGCTCGGCTAATGAAAAACTGTTTTTT. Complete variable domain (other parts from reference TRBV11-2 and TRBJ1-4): EAGVAQSPRYKIIEKRQSVAFWCNPISGHATLYWYQQILGQGPKLLIQFQNNGVVDDSQLPKDRFSAERLKGVDSTLKIQPAKLEDSAVYLCASSSIGSANEKLFFGSGTQLSVL.